The 13 T cell receptor beta chains in this list originate from one sample, sequenced in a study of shared clonotypes between healthy human individuals. This table comes from immunoSEQ multiplex PCR, and its TCRdb copy is limited to in-frame clones, with some not included. The table lists about 2,200,000 clones, under 95% of them singletons. CD45RO-negative cells were positively selected for CCR7, leaving out terminally differentiated effector memory CD45RA+ cells. Sequencing was carried out using naive CD8+ T cells from PBMCs. These TCRs come from a young man in good health. Some clones in this sample may be carry-over from other donors' samples.

The gene calls are TRBV4-1 and TRBJ1-5, with D tentatively TRBD1 (5 bases). Germline V lookup: CDR1 MGHRA, CDR2 YSYEKL. V lost 0 bases, J lost 7 bases, and 13 bases lay in between. This CDR3 spans 15 amino acids. The CDR3 region is CASSQDKAYRQPQHF. The DNA for the CDR3 is TGCGCCAGCAGCCAAGATAAAGCGTACAGGCAGCCCCAGCATTTT.

The rearrangement joins TRBV18 to TRBJ1-1; maybe TRBD1 (5 bases). Germline-derived CDR1 and CDR2 are KGHSH and LQKENI. V dropped 3 bases and J dropped 2 bases, with 19 bases sitting between them. This CDR3 is built from 17 residues. The CDR3 DNA sequence: TGTGCCAGCTCACCTGCAACTCCTGACAGAATAAACACTGAAGCTTTCTTT. Amino acids: CASSPATPDRINTEAFF.

CDR3 residues: CASRPTGGSTGELFF. In DNA form, the CDR3 reads TGTGCCAGCAGACCGACAGGGGGCAGCACCGGGGAGCTGTTTTTT. The V and J genes are TRBV6-6 and TRBJ2-2; 10 nucleotides agree with TRBD1. J was trimmed by 4 bases and V by 6 bases; bases with no gene match: 5. The germline V gene encodes CDR1 MNHNY and CDR2 SVGAGI (reference sequence). The CDR3 totals 15 residues.

This chain connects TRBV4-3 to TRBJ1-1; D remains ambiguous. Germline assignment: CDR1 LGHNA and CDR2 YSLEER. The CDR3 covers 15 residues. The germline V and J ends were trimmed by 1 base and 1 base, with 10 bases remaining between them. The CDR3 DNA is TGCGCCAGCAGCCAAGTTCCGCGCAAGAACACTGAAGCTTTCTTT. Its translation: CASSQVPRKNTEAFF.

This clone has a single count. J is TRBJ2-5 and V is TRBV7-2; D is unclear. The V end was cut by 5 bases, the J end by 5 bases, with 15 bases between. CDR1 is SGHTA, CDR2 FQGNSA, per germline. This CDR3 is built from 14 residues. This chain's CDR3 is CASSTRKYWETQYF. CDR3 nucleotides: TGTGCCAGCAGCACACGAAAATACTGGGAGACCCAGTACTTC. Supplemented by reference TRBV7-2 and TRBJ2-5, the full variable domain reads GAGVSQSPSNKVTEKGKDVELRCDPISGHTALYWYRQSLGQGLEFLIYFQGNSAPDKSGLPSDRFSAERTGGSVSTLTIQRTQQEDSAVYLCASSTRKYWETQYFGPGTRLLVL.

The V and J genes are TRBV7-9 and TRBJ1-2; possible D gene TRBD1, 5 bases. The ends were cut back, 3 bases at V and 8 bases at J, with 16 bases in the middle. Germline V CDR1 and CDR2: SEHNR, FQNEAQ (reference sequence). This CDR3 has 14 residues. CDR3 in amino acids: CASSFWETGLGYTF. DNA of the CDR3: TGTGCCAGCAGCTTTTGGGAAACAGGTCTCGGCTACACCTTC. Filled out from reference TRBV7-9 and TRBJ1-2, the complete variable domain reads DTGVSQNPRHKITKRGQNVTFRCDPISEHNRLYWYRQTLGQGPEFLTYFQNEAQLEKSRLLSDRFSAERPKGSFSTLEIQRTEQGDSAMYLCASSFWETGLGYTFGSGTRLTVV.

V is TRBV6-4 and J is TRBJ2-3; possible D gene TRBD2, 5 bases. This CDR3 comprises 15 residues. V was pared by 2 bases and J by 0 bases, with 9 bases between. Germline V gene data show CDR1 as MRHNA and CDR2 as SNTAGT. The CDR3 nucleotides read TGTGCCAGCAGTGACCAGGACTCTAGCACAGATACGCAGTATTTT. Protein sequence: CASSDQDSSTDTQYF.

The chain joins TRBV9 to TRBJ2-1, with a possible D match to TRBD2 (5 bases). Germline lookup yields CDR1 SGDLS and CDR2 YYNGEE. CDR3 length equals 16 residues. V dropped 4 bases and J dropped 2 bases, with 16 bases sitting between them. CDR3: CASSPPQRLAYNEQFF. The CDR3 DNA is TGTGCCAGCAGCCCCCCACAGCGGCTAGCCTACAATGAGCAGTTCTTC.

This chain joins TRBV4-2 and TRBJ2-2; TRBD2 matches at 10 bases. With 2 bases clipped from V and 5 bases from J, the junction kept 2 bases outside the gene matches. From germline, CDR1 is LGHNA and CDR2 YNFKEQ. This CDR3 is 15 amino acids long. CDR3 nucleotide sequence: TGTGCCAGCAGCCAACTAGCGGGAGATACCGGGGAGCTGTTTTTT. It specifies CASSQLAGDTGELFF.

Concerning this clone itself: This CDR3 is missing its conserved last phenylalanine or tryptophan, likely due to a read error. The chain is built from TRBV29-1 and TRBJ1-3; 11 bases map to TRBD1. CDR1 is SQVTM, CDR2 ANQGSEA, per germline. The CDR3 is 16 amino acids. The J segment lost 0 bases and the V segment lost 4 bases, leaving 5 bases of the junction unmatched. The CDR3 region is CSVAGQGALSGNTIYL. The CDR3, as DNA: TGCAGCGTTGCAGGACAGGGGGCCCTCTCTGGAAACACCATATATCTT.

V and J are TRBV28 and TRBJ1-2; D uncertain. V gave up 7 bases and J gave up 2 bases, with 11 bases separating them. From germline, CDR1 is MDHEN and CDR2 SYDVKM. This CDR3 has 13 residues. CDR3 sequence (DNA): TGTGCCAGCACTCCGACGGGAAACTATGGCTACACCTTC. Translating gives CASTPTGNYGYTF.

The rearrangement links TRBV6-4 to TRBJ2-7; D may be TRBD1 or TRBD2 (5 bases each). CDR3 length: 14 amino acids. V shed 6 bases and J shed 3 bases, with 15 bases lying between them. Germline CDR1 MRHNA, CDR2 SNTAGT. As DNA, the CDR3 is TGTGCCAGCAGCGGACAAAGACTACGCTACGAGCAGTACTTC. It yields the protein CASSGQRLRYEQYF.

This clone came up once. This chain links TRBV2 with TRBJ2-7, with TRBD2 matching over 8 bases. The CDR3 totals 17 residues. The germline V gene encodes CDR1 SNHLY and CDR2 FYNNEI. The V segment lost 1 base and the J segment 2 bases; nucleotides outside the gene matches: 10. DNA of the CDR3: TGTGCCAGCAGTGAAGGGGTGAAGGTAGCGGGAACCTACGAGCAGTACTTC. Translation: CASSEGVKVAGTYEQYF.